This is a list of T cell receptor beta chains from one sample in a study of blood T cell repertoires in COVID-19. Libraries were prepared by immunoSEQ multiplex PCR; TCRdb keeps only in-frame clonotypes and omits some of them. This table has fewer than 85,000 clones, 79% appearing once. The specimen sequenced was peripheral blood. The receptors originated from a man aged 55 to 70 with active or convalescent COVID-19. CDR3s include the opening cysteine and the closing phenylalanine or tryptophan. A D gene is named only where the DNA matches it firmly. Some rows mark clone size as missing; the rest say once, few, many or name a class of expanded clone.

>TRBJ1-5|-|-|TRBV27
TGTGCCAGCAGCCGCTCGGGGGGCAATCAGCCCCAGCATTTT
CASSRSGGNQPQHF
>TRBJ1-6|few|-|TRBV5-1
TGCGCCAGCAGCTTGGGGGACAACCCCTATAATTCACCCCTCCACTTT
CASSLGDNPYNSPLHF
>TRBJ1-6|-|-|TRBV6-5
TGTGCCAGCAGTATGACAGGAATAAATTCACCCCTCCACTTT
CASSMTGINSPLHF
>TRBJ2-2|-|-|TRBV18
TGTGCCAGCTCACCGAGCACCGGGGAGCTGTTTTTT
CASSPSTGELFF
>TRBJ2-7|-|-|TRBV19
TGTGCCACCGCCACGGGGGACGAGCAGTACTTC
CATATGDEQYF
>TRBJ1-1|-|TRBD1|TRBV5-1
TGCGCCAGCAGCCCCGGACAGGGTAGGAACACTGAAGCTTTCTTT
CASSPGQGRNTEAFF
>TRBJ2-7|-|TRBD1|TRBV10-3
TGTGCCATCAGTGAAGTTCTTCGGACAGGCTTCTACGAGCAGTACTTC
CAISEVLRTGFYEQYF
>TRBJ2-7|-|-|TRBV5-5
TGTGCCAGCAGCTCGGACATGGGCTCCTACGAGCAGTACTTC
CASSSDMGSYEQYF
>TRBJ1-1|-|TRBD1|TRBV19
TGTGCCAGTAGAACGGACAGGGTTGTTCAAGCTTTCTTT
CASRTDRVVQAFF
>TRBJ1-1|-|-|TRBV5-4
TGTGCCAGCAGCCCTGGGAGGGCGGACACTGAAGCTTTCTTT
CASSPGRADTEAFF
>TRBJ1-1|-|TRBD1|TRBV3-1/TRBV3-2
TGTGCCAGCAGCCAAACAGGGGGCTTGAACACTGAAGCTTTCTTT
CASSQTGGLNTEAFF
>TRBJ2-7|-|-|TRBV5-1
TGCGCCAGCAGCTTGGCCGGTCTCCCAGGTCCCTACGAGCAGTACTTC
CASSLAGLPGPYEQYF
>TRBJ2-5|few|-|TRBV3-1/TRBV3-2
TGTGCCAGCACCCAAAACAGGGTGATCGGGGAGACCCAGTACTTC
CASTQNRVIGETQYF
>TRBJ1-3|-|TRBD1|TRBV11-2
TGTGCCAGCAGCCAGGGACAGGGGGCTGGAAACACCATATATTTT
CASSQGQGAGNTIYF
>TRBJ2-1|-|-|TRBV18
TGTGCCAGCTCAATCCGGCAGGGAAGCTGGAATGAGCAGTTCTTC
CASSIRQGSWNEQFF
>TRBJ2-1|-|-|TRBV2
TGTGCCAGCAGGGACCCAGGGAATACCAATGAGCAGTTCTTC
CASRDPGNTNEQFF
>TRBJ1-6|many|-|TRBV10-3
TGTGCCATCAGTGAGTCCGGTTATTCACCCCTCCACTTT
CAISESGYSPLHF
>TRBJ1-5|-|TRBD1|TRBV9
TGTGCCAGCAGCGTAGGGACAGGGGATAGCCAGCCCCAGCATTTT
CASSVGTGDSQPQHF
>TRBJ2-5|once|-|TRBV5-1
TGCGCCAGCAGCTCGCTCGACTATGAGACCCAGTACTTC
CASSSLDYETQYF
>TRBJ2-5|-|-|TRBV4-2
TGTGCCAGCAGCCAAAGCGGCCAAGAGACCCAGTACTTC
CASSQSGQETQYF
>TRBJ1-2|-|TRBD1|TRBV7-9
TGTGCCAGCAGCCGCGGACAGGTCCCGCATGCCCTCTATGGCTACACCTTC
CASSRGQVPHALYGYTF
>TRBJ1-6|few|TRBD1|TRBV4-1
TGCGCCAGCAGTCTAAATGGGGGACAGACAAATTCACCCCTCCACTTT
CASSLNGGQTNSPLHF
>TRBJ1-1|-|TRBD1|TRBV7-9
TGTGCCAGCATAATAACAGGGGACAACACTGAAGCTTTCTTT
CASIITGDNTEAFF
>TRBJ1-1|-|TRBD1|TRBV2
TGTGCCAGCAGCGACAGGGACCGTTTAGCTTTCTTT
CASSDRDRLAFF
>TRBJ2-3|-|TRBD1|TRBV18
TGTGCCAGCTCACCCGGACAGGCCACAGATACGCAGTATTTT
CASSPGQATDTQYF
>TRBJ2-2|-|TRBD2|TRBV5-1
TGCGCCAGCAGTCCTCTAGCGGGGGGAAACACCGGGGAGCTGTTTTTT
CASSPLAGGNTGELFF
>TRBJ2-7|-|TRBD2|TRBV2
TGTGCCAGCAGTGCCGGGACTAGCGGGGGCTACGAGCAGTACTTC
CASSAGTSGGYEQYF
>TRBJ2-1|-|-|TRBV2
TGTGCCAGCAGATCCCAGGGGCCTTACAATGAGCAGTTCTTC
CASRSQGPYNEQFF
>TRBJ1-5|-|-|TRBV16
TGTGCCAGCAGCCAATCTAAGCCCAGCGTCGAGTATCAGCCCCAGCATTTT
CASSQSKPSVEYQPQHF
>TRBJ1-2|-|-|TRBV23-1
TGCGCCAGCAGTCCCGCGGGAGAGGACTATGGCTACACCTTC
CASSPAGEDYGYTF
>TRBJ2-2|large|-|TRBV7-6
TGTGCCAGCAGCAGGGACACGAACACCGGGGAGCTGTTTTTT
CASSRDTNTGELFF
>TRBJ1-1|-|TRBD1|TRBV18
TGTGCCAGCTCACCGGCATTGACAGGGGCGGCCTTTGAAGCTTTCTTT
CASSPALTGAAFEAFF
>TRBJ1-1|once|-|TRBV12-3/TRBV12-4
TGTGCCTCCTCGGTCGGGGGGCGGACTGAAGCTTTCTTT
CASSVGGRTEAFF
>TRBJ2-3|-|-|TRBV9
TGTGCCAGCAGCAACCGGGACATCGGAGATACGCAGTATTTT
CASSNRDIGDTQYF
>TRBJ2-1|-|-|TRBV2
TGTGCCAGCGTAGCTGCCTCCTACAATGAGCAGTTCTTC
CASVAASYNEQFF
>TRBJ1-6|once|-|TRBV5-6
TGTGCCAGCAGCTTAGCGAGCAACTCCTATAATTCACCCCTCCACTTT
CASSLASNSYNSPLHF
>TRBJ1-2|-|-|TRBV5-4
TGTGCCAGCAGCTTCGACAGTTATGGGGGCTACACCTTC
CASSFDSYGGYTF
>TRBJ1-3|-|TRBD1|TRBV19
TGTGCCAGTAGTATGACAGGGGAGTTTGGAAACACCATATATTTT
CASSMTGEFGNTIYF
>TRBJ1-2|-|-|TRBV30
TGTGCCTGGAGTGTAGGGGGAGCCTCAAACTATGGCTACACCTTC
CAWSVGGASNYGYTF
>TRBJ2-3|-|-|TRBV5-1
TGCGCCAGCAGCTTGGGAATCGGGGGTGCTAGCACAGATACGCAGTATTTT
CASSLGIGGASTDTQYF
>TRBJ1-1|once|-|TRBV6-6
TGTGCCAGCAGTTACTCGATCATAGCCGAAGCTTTCTTT
CASSYSIIAEAFF
>TRBJ1-2|-|TRBD1|TRBV18
TGTGCCAGCTATACAGGGGATGGTGGCTACACCTTC
CASYTGDGGYTF
>TRBJ1-5|-|-|TRBV23-1
TGCGCCAGCAGTTCGTATAGCAATCAGCCCCAGCATTTT
CASSSYSNQPQHF
>TRBJ2-3|-|TRBD2|TRBV3-1/TRBV3-2
TGTGCCAGCAGCCAGACCAAAAGCGGGGGCACAGATACGCAGTATTTT
CASSQTKSGGTDTQYF
>TRBJ1-1|-|TRBD1|TRBV5-1
TGCGCCAGCAGCGGAACCGGGACAGGGGAATACACTGAAGCTTTCTTT
CASSGTGTGEYTEAFF
>TRBJ1-2|-|-|TRBV6-6
TGTGCCAGCAGTTCAGGGGCTTATGGCTACACCTTC
CASSSGAYGYTF
>TRBJ2-7|-|-|TRBV5-1
TGCGCCAGCAGCCAACAGCTATCCTACGAGCAGTACTTC
CASSQQLSYEQYF
>TRBJ2-3|-|-|TRBV2
TGTGCCAGCAGTGAAGGCCCCACAGGCGCAGATACGCAGTATTTT
CASSEGPTGADTQYF
>TRBJ1-3|-|-|TRBV3-1/TRBV3-2
TGTGCCAGCAGCCCCCCCAGGAGGGAGAGGACCATATATTTT
CASSPPRRERTIYF
>TRBJ1-2|-|-|TRBV28
TGTGCCAGCAGTTTAAGCCCTCAGGGGAACTATGGCTACACCTTC
CASSLSPQGNYGYTF
>TRBJ2-7|once|-|TRBV6-2/TRBV6-3
TGTGCCAGCAGTTACGGGAGTCCCTCCTACGAGCAGTACTTC
CASSYGSPSYEQYF
>TRBJ1-2|-|TRBD1|TRBV2
TGTGCCAGCACCGTAGGACAGGGGGTGCTTTATGGCTACACCTTC
CASTVGQGVLYGYTF
>TRBJ2-7|-|TRBD1|TRBV9
TGTGCCAGTAGTTTAGGGGACAGAAACTACGAGCAGTACTTC
CASSLGDRNYEQYF
>TRBJ1-2|-|-|TRBV30
TGTGCCTGGAGCCGGTATATCTATGGCTACACCTTC
CAWSRYIYGYTF
>TRBJ1-5|-|-|TRBV30
TGTGCCTGGAGTGTAGGAGGGCCAGACCAGCATTTT
CAWSVGGPDQHF
>TRBJ1-5|-|-|TRBV19
TGTGCCAGTAGTATTGCCCAGGAAGATCAGCCCCAGCATTTT
CASSIAQEDQPQHF